Detailed here is one T cell receptor beta chain. The antigen is undetermined. The data stem from a study of cytomegalovirus exposure and HLA in healthy donors. In the study overall: Approximately 77 million unique TCRs from HLA-typed donors were held in an early release of data. General observations from the study: Highest at DRB1 and lowest at HLA-C, TCR association rates differed among HLA loci in a later analysis. Among immune exposure information, only CMV serostatus was available. Most CMV-associated TCR beta chains were later found to appear HLA-restricted.

The PCR made use of 60 Vbeta and 13 Jbeta primers. Produced via immunoSEQ multiplex PCR; TCRdb's table is partial and in-frame only. The sample includes about 76,000 clones, about four fifths seen only once; the top ten take under 2%. The ends were cut back, 6 bases at V and 3 bases at J, with 17 bases in the middle. The length of the CDR3 is 15 residues. In germline, CDR1 is LNHDA, CDR2 SQIVND (reference sequence). The chain recombines TRBV19 with TRBJ1-1, with a possible D match to TRBD1 (6 bases). Sequencing was performed on PBMCs. This TCR came from a woman under 40 in good health and CMV-seronegative. DNA for the CDR3: TGTGCCAGTAGCCCTTCCCACGAGGGGGACACTGAAGCTTTCTTT. This gives the protein CASSPSHEGDTEAFF.